This T cell receptor beta chain was recovered during a study of molecular identifiers for immune sequencing clone quantification. Across the whole study: Across replicate runs, RNA obtained from about 21,000 or 97,000 naive CD8 cells was divided into five, with four undergoing sequencing.

Overall study findings and caveats: Spiked Jurkat TCR RNA equal to one cell could reportedly be picked out among one million naive cells.

This clonotype came up a few times. Antigen: not known. TCRdb re-called the PCR reads with MiXCR, one entry per CDR3 protein. The sample lists under 600,000 distinct CDR3 sequences, about 20% seen once, with 0.84% in the top ten. Germline CDR1 MDHEN, CDR2 SYDVKM. Unmatched junction bases numbered 5, after V lost 4 bases and J lost 4 bases. The CDR3 extends over 15 amino acids. Libraries used roughly 18,000 to 1,100,000 sorted naive CD8 T cells and 10%, 30% or 50% RNA input. Sequenced: naive CD8+ T cells from blood, with Jurkat cell RNA spiked in. The subset: FACS-sorted CD8+CD4-CCR7+CD45RA+ naive T cells. The genes are TRBV28 and TRBJ2-1; 9 bases are a match to TRBD2. This sequence originates from a human donor in good health. Some libraries in this study had Jurkat cell RNA spiked in. The chain's CDR3 is CASSSTSGMYNEQFF. The CDR3 DNA follows: TGTGCCAGCAGTTCGACTAGCGGAATGTACAATGAGCAGTTCTTC.